Detailed here is one T cell receptor beta chain. What it binds is unknown. The CDR3 is made up of 13 amino acids. DNA was not recorded. Germline V gives CDR1 WNHNN, CDR2 SYGVQD (reference sequence). This entry comes from a study of synovial regulatory T cells in juvenile arthritis. Median age around 12 years (about 2.1-25); median disease duration about seven years (0.2-19.1). Data came from immunoSEQ multiplex PCR; TCRdb stores just in-frame clones and leaves some out. This repertoire includes more than 8,000 clones. Study-wide points: Compared with other blood Treg cells, inflammation-associated Treg cells had reduced TCR diversity. iaTreg TCR repertoires were largely private across patients and partially overlapped synovial Teff and blood CPL.

The specimen was Treg cells from blood. Subset meaning: remaining (HLA-DR-negative) circulating blood Treg cells. The clonotype was recovered from a donor aged 2-35 years with juvenile idiopathic arthritis. This chain connects TRBV10-1 to TRBJ2-1. The CDR3 reads CASSEGRYNEQFF.